This TCR beta chain was found in a study of T cell clonotyping in hematopoietic cell transplantation (dated by TCRdb to about 2021). Regarding the research as a whole: Recipient samples taken before transplant were collected after cytoreduction. A total of 130 to 150 blood samples were collected in the study from around 40 consecutive transplant recipients and their related donors. Recruitment of patients ran from 2015 to early 2017, and follow-up continued until September 2020 or until death. Study-wide findings and limitations: Recipient TCR diversity fell after transplant, with pathologically expanded clonotypes rising progressively from day 30 to day 180. Overlap with donor repertoires was found for only a small fraction of recipient repertoires, with over 95% found to appear de novo at the given depth. Sample size was limited, and cells were not sorted, so CD4 and CD8 repertoire contributions could not be separated. Broader posttransplant TCR repertoire diversity was predicted by donor and pretransplant recipient Inverse Simpson Index values.

The immunoSEQ assay, a bias-controlled multiplex PCR with V- and J-specific primers, was used to amplify TCR beta CDR3 regions from genomic DNA. A proprietary barcode and Illumina adapter sequences were added to the CDR3 amplicons in a second PCR step. CDR3 libraries were sequenced on an Illumina MiSeq instrument. Turning to the authors' computational methods: Export and quality control were performed with immunoSEQ Analyzer 3.0, and downstream analyses were performed with R Bioconductor and Immunarch. Only productive rearrangements in the normalized downsampled data set went into calculating the repertoire metrics. In the normalized cohort, clonotypes with more than 5 templates were defined as pathologically expanded. The Inverse Simpson Index was used to measure repertoire diversity. To capture all clonotypes, the CMV-specificity analyses were run on the non-normalized data set. What TCRdb holds here is the immuneACCESS table cut down to in-frame rearrangements. Part of the clones is not present; checked against another copy, under half of the missing clones reflect an unresolved V gene, and the others are unexplained. V and J calls and clone size are copied from that table; D and trimming were computed from the DNA. The table for this sample lists 65,000 to 80,000 clones; about 95% of them were counted only once. Roughly 1.5% of the sample belongs to the ten largest clones.

For this clone: Its target antigen remains unknown. No much larger clone exists at a distance of one base, and base qualities are not known.

Compared with germline, V lacks 5 bases and J lacks 2 bases; bases without a gene match: 4. The germline V gene gives CDR1 as SNHLY and CDR2 as FYNNEI. Its CDR3 holds 15 amino acids, cysteine through phenylalanine. Of the read, only the CDR3 DNA is kept; its 45 bases are in frame from base 1. In the paper's terms, the time point label means: recipient sample about 28 days before transplant, after cytoreduction. Blood samples were obtained from recipients approximately 28 days before transplant and at days 30, 100 and 180 after transplant. Nuclei Lysis Solution was used to extract genomic DNA from fresh or cryopreserved unfractionated peripheral blood mononuclear cells.

The sequence was collected from a woman in her 50s with acute myeloid leukemia. Some clones in this sample may be carry-over from other donors' samples. This sample comprised peripheral blood mononuclear cells, obtained before stem cell transplant. The sequence joins TRBV2 to TRBJ2-3, and TRBD2 aligns with 10 junction nucleotides. The nucleotide sequence reads TGTGCCAGCAGTCACGGACTAGCGGACACAGATACGCAGTATTTT. This codes for CASSHGLADTDTQYF.